These 19 T cell receptor beta chains came from one sample sequenced in a study of breast tumors, draining lymph nodes, adjacent tissues. TCRdb analysed the multiplex PCR reads with MiXCR anew, one entry per CDR3 protein. Among tens of thousands of distinct CDR3 sequences listed, roughly 36% were seen once. The sample consisted of breast tumor tissue. The receptors derive from a female donor with breast cancer. Some clones in this sample may be carry-over from other donors' samples.

The sample holds many counts of this clonotype. V gene TRBV28 combines with J gene TRBJ1-6; D remains ambiguous. The CDR3 is 13 amino acids. V lost 8 bases to trimming and J lost 5 bases, with 10 bases between them. CDR1 is MDHEN, CDR2 SYDVKM, per germline. The CDR3 DNA reads TGTGCCAGCGAACCCCGGAATAATTCACCCCTCCACTTT. Its protein is CASEPRNNSPLHF. Together with reference TRBV28 and TRBJ1-6, the CDR3 gives the full variable domain: DVKVTQSSRYLVKRTGEKVFLECVQDMDHENMFWYRQDPGLGLRLIYFSYDVKMKEKGDIPEGYSVSREKKERFSLILESASTNQTSMYLCASEPRNNSPLHFGNGTRLTVT.

This clonotype appeared many times. The chain has TRBV2 and TRBJ2-2, with 7 positions matching TRBD1. CDR1 SNHLY and CDR2 FYNNEI come from the germline V gene. This CDR3 contains 14 residues. Trimming removed 3 bases from V and 9 bases from J; junction bases left unmatched: 7. As DNA, the CDR3 is TGTGCCAGCAGTGACCGGAAGGGGGCCCGGGAGCTGTTTTTT. Amino acid sequence: CASSDRKGARELFF.

This clonotype was seen a few times. CDR3 sequence reads: CASSLQVIRRGTGELFF. CDR3 nucleotides: TGTGCCAGCAGTTTACAGGTTATCAGACGAGGCACCGGGGAGCTGTTTTTT. The chain links TRBV27 to TRBJ2-2; unclear D gene. CDR3 length: 17 residues. V lost 2 bases and J lost 4, with 17 bases in between. CDR1 is MNHEY, CDR2 SMNVEV, per germline (reference sequence).

At least ten counts were recorded for this clonotype. The V call is TRBV7-2, the J call TRBJ1-2; tentatively, D is TRBD1 (6 bases). The germline V and J ends were trimmed by 6 bases and 8 bases, with 19 bases remaining between them. CDR3 length: 14 residues. The germline CDR1 and CDR2 sequences are SGHTA and FQGNSA. The CDR3 DNA reads as TGTGCCAGCAGTATTGGGAGGGGGACGGGAGGCTACACCTTC. Its translation: CASSIGRGTGGYTF.

This clonotype was observed a handful of times. This rearrangement joins TRBV6-1 to TRBJ2-1; D is perhaps TRBD2 (6 bases). The V and J ends lost 2 bases and 4 bases respectively, with 15 bases between them. The CDR3 has 16 amino acids. Germline CDR1 and CDR2: MNHNS and SASEGT. The DNA of the CDR3 is TGTGCCAGCAGTGAACCTGTTTTGGGGGGTTACAATGAGCAGTTCTTC. Translating gives CASSEPVLGGYNEQFF.

In its sample, this clonotype was seen many times. The chain links TRBV6-4 to TRBJ2-3; TRBD1 might be the D (6 bases). The V end lost 6 bases, the J end lost 2 bases, and 9 bases lay between the germline ends. CDR1 and CDR2 from the germline V gene are MRHNA and SNTAGT. There are 13 residues in the CDR3. The CDR3 region has the DNA TGTGCCAGCAGCCGGACAGACACAGATACGCAGTATTTT. This gives the protein CASSRTDTDTQYF.

This clonotype has a count of ten or more. The V gene is TRBV7-2, the J gene TRBJ1-5; no definite D call. This CDR3 comprises 14 residues. The V and J ends lost 1 base and 3 bases respectively, with 7 bases between them. Looked up from germline, CDR1 is SGHTA and CDR2 is FQGNSA. The CDR3 coding sequence is TGTGCCAGCAGCTTAGTGTCGGTCAATCAGCCCCAGCATTTT. Protein product: CASSLVSVNQPQHF.

The V call is TRBV5-1, the J call TRBJ2-3; D is unresolved. Per germline, CDR1 SGHRS and CDR2 YFSETQ. Trimming pared 4 bases from V and 6 bases from J, leaving 9 bases between. The CDR3 spans 12 residues. Here the CDR3 reads CASSPSRDTQYF. The CDR3 region has the DNA TGCGCCAGCAGCCCCTCGAGGGATACGCAGTATTTT.

About this clonotype itself: This sequence may be a read error, since a much larger clone differs from it by one base. This rearrangement joins TRBV4-1 to TRBJ1-5; 7 bases line up with TRBD1. Germline CDR1 is MGHRA and CDR2 is YSYEKL. The CDR3 totals 15 residues. DNA for the CDR3: TGCGCCAGCAGCCCCCGGGACAGCAGCAGTCAGCCCCAGCATTTT. Translated: CASSPRDSSSQPQHF.

The CDR3 nucleotides read TGTGCCAGCATTAATGCGGGAGGCCATGAGCAGTTCTTC. This codes for CASINAGGHEQFF. The chain links TRBV6-5 to TRBJ2-1; 8 nucleotides agree with TRBD2. Germline assignment: CDR1 MNHEY and CDR2 SVGAGI. The CDR3 sequence is 13 residues long. V lost 7 bases and J lost 8; bases outside the gene matches: 7.

In this sample, this clonotype turned up many times. The rearrangement links TRBV2 to TRBJ2-2; the match to TRBD1 covers 8 bases. In germline, CDR1 is SNHLY, CDR2 FYNNEI. The V and J ends lost 2 bases and 4 bases, in that order; junction bases with no gene match: 9. This CDR3 is built from 17 residues. CDR3 region: CASSEIRTGKGTGELFF. The CDR3, as DNA: TGTGCCAGCAGTGAAATTCGGACAGGGAAGGGCACCGGGGAGCTGTTTTTT.

The rearrangement links TRBV4-3 to TRBJ2-2; D remains unclear. Trimming took off 1 base at V and 1 base at J, with 10 bases between the two ends. Germline assignment: CDR1 LGHNA and CDR2 YSLEER. The CDR3 totals 16 residues. This CDR3 reads CASSQGTARNTGELFF. CDR3 DNA: TGCGCCAGCAGCCAAGGGACGGCTAGGAACACCGGGGAGCTGTTTTTT.

Only a few counts were recorded for this clonotype. The V and J genes are TRBV19 and TRBJ2-2; 9 nucleotides align to TRBD2. The CDR3 extends over 15 amino acids. Germline CDR1 is LNHDA and CDR2 is SQIVND (reference sequence). V shed 9 bases and J 4 bases; nucleotides not matched to a gene: 9. The CDR3 sequence: CASTVAGVGTGELFF. The CDR3 DNA follows: TGTGCCAGCACGGTAGCGGGAGTCGGCACCGGGGAGCTGTTTTTT.

This clonotype has a count of ten or more. The CDR3 bases are TGTGCCAGCAGGGCGGCTAGCGTAACCTACGAGCAGTACTTC. It specifies CASRAASVTYEQYF. The rearrangement joins TRBV6-1 to TRBJ2-7; tentatively, D is TRBD2 (6 bases). Germline V gene data show CDR1 as MNHNS and CDR2 as SASEGT. Trimming pared 6 bases from V and 2 bases from J, leaving 14 bases between. The CDR3 is 14 residues long.

This clonotype was recorded a few times. The J gene is TRBJ2-2, the V gene TRBV4-1, with 8 positions matching TRBD2. This CDR3 has 15 amino acids. V lost 4 bases to trimming and J lost 6 bases; unmatched junction nucleotides: 7. Germline CDR1 MGHRA, CDR2 YSYEKL. This CDR3 reads CASSLGRAGAGELFF. The CDR3 bases are TGCGCCAGCAGCCTCGGGAGGGCCGGTGCCGGGGAGCTGTTTTTT.

This clonotype was observed many times. The chain links TRBV4-2 to TRBJ1-2; a weak D match, TRBD1 (5 bases). Germline values: CDR1 LGHNA, CDR2 YNFKEQ. The ends were cut back, 1 base at V and 7 bases at J, with 19 bases in the middle. The CDR3 spans 16 residues. The CDR3 coding sequence is TGTGCCAGCAGCCAAGCTTCAATGCAGGGAAAGTCTGGCTACACCTTC. This sequence encodes CASSQASMQGKSGYTF.

Regarding this clonotype: An end of the junction differs from the germline gene, which may be a read error. The genes are TRBV7-2 and TRBJ2-3; D is uncertain. CDR1 and CDR2 from the germline V gene are SGHTA and FQGNSA. The CDR3 runs to 13 residues. The CDR3: CVSSPGWRDTQYF. CDR3 DNA sequence: TGCGTCAGCAGCCCAGGATGGCGGGATACGCAGTATTTT.

This clonotype came up once. A much larger clone lies one base from this, so it may be a read error. The conserved closing phenylalanine or tryptophan is absent in this CDR3, likely reflecting a read error. This chain uses TRBV19 with TRBJ1-5; TRBD1 aligns across 9 bases. The CDR3 is 14 residues long. The germline V gene has CDR1 LNHDA and CDR2 SQIVND (reference sequence). V shed 5 bases and J 6 bases; nucleotides not matched to a gene: 5. The CDR3 DNA sequence: TGTGCCAGTAGTTTCACAGGGGGCAGTCAGCCCCAGCATATT. Its protein is CASSFTGGSQPQHI.

The J gene is TRBJ1-2, the V gene TRBV28; possibly TRBD1 for D (5 bases). Germline V gives CDR1 MDHEN, CDR2 SYDVKM. The CDR3 is 15 amino acids. Trimming removed 4 bases from V and 7 bases from J, with 19 bases in between. In DNA form, the CDR3 reads TGTGCCAGCAGTTCATATCCCTCCGACAGTGGTGGCTACACCTTC. Translation gives CASSSYPSDSGGYTF.